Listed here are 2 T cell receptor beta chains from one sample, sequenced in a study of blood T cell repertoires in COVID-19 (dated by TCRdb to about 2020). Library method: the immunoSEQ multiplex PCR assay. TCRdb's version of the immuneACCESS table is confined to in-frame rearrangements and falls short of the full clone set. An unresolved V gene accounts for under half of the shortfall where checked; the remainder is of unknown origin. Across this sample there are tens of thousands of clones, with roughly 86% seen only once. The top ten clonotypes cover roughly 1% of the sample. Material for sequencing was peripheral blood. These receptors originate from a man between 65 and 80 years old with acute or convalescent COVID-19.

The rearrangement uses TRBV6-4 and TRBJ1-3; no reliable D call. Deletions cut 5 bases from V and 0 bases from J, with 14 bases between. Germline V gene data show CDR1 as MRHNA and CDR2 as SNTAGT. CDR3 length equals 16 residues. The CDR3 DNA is TGTGCCAGCAGTCCCGCCAGGCGATTCTCTGGAAACACCATATATTTT. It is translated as CASSPARRFSGNTIYF.

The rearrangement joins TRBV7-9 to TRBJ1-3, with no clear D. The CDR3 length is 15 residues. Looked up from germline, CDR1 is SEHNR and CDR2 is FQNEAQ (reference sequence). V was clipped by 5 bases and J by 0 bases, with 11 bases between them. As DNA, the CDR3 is TGTGCCAGCAGCCTTCGAGGAAGCTCTGGAAACACCATATATTTT. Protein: CASSLRGSSGNTIYF.